This TCR beta chain was found in a study of vaccination and CD4 T cells after COVID-19. Looking at the study overall: Stimulation of the cells used overlapping spike peptide pools from SARS-CoV-2 and from the common cold coronaviruses HCoV-NL63, HCoV-OC43 and HCoV-229E. Findings and caveats of the study: Spike mono-reactivity marked 304 of 307 vaccine-specific clones in convalescent patients.

Treatment in this sample: roughly nine-day PBMC culture with coronavirus spike peptide pools or control peptides (ViraFEST assay). A few million PBMCs per well were cultured with 8.5 to 10 IU/ml IL-2 and 8.5 to 10 ug/ml peptide pools. Germline CDR1 reads KGHSH; CDR2 reads LQKENI. This CDR3 region has 14 residues. V was pared by 2 bases and J by 1 base, with 1 base of the junction left unmatched. At the Johns Hopkins FTIC core, DNA taken from cultured CD4+ T cells was sequenced by way of the Oncomine TCR Beta short-read assay. It was from cultured CD4+ T cells that genomic DNA was extracted. One entry per CDR3 protein, called by TCRdb with MiXCR from the PCR reads. In the table there are 20,000 or so distinct CDR3 sequences, roughly 45% of which are singletons. Turning to this clonotype: No antigen is known for it.

The material sequenced was CD4+ T cells from blood, cultured in vitro. The chain uses TRBV18 and TRBJ1-2; 7 bases map to TRBD1. This clonotype was sampled from a human donor who had recovered from COVID-19. The CDR3 is CASSPGTVNYGYTF. CDR3 DNA: TGTGCCAGCTCACCAGGGACAGTTAACTATGGCTACACCTTC.